The 26 T cell receptor beta chains in this list originate from one sample, sequenced in a study of technical replicates of blood from a handful of donors. Sequenced by immunoSEQ multiplex PCR; TCRdb stores in-frame clones only, minus some. The table records 65,000 to 95,000 clones, approximately 93% of them present only once. Sequencing used T cells isolated from PBMCs. These receptors all come from a human donor in good health.

This clone was detected many times. The rearrangement joins TRBV4-1 to TRBJ1-1; TRBD1 is a possible D gene (5 bases). This CDR3 is built from 14 residues. V was trimmed by 5 bases and J by 0 bases, leaving 10 bases between them. CDR1 MGHRA and CDR2 YSYEKL come from the germline V gene. The chain's CDR3 is CASSYGQLNTEAFF. CDR3 coding DNA: TGCGCCAGCAGCTACGGACAATTGAACACTGAAGCTTTCTTT.

The chain uses TRBV10-2 and TRBJ1-2; 10 positions agree with TRBD1. V dropped 2 bases and J dropped 8; count of bases not matched to a gene: 8. From germline, CDR1 is WSHSY and CDR2 SAAADI. This CDR3 region has 15 residues. The CDR3 nucleotides are TGCGCCAGCAGTGAGGGGACAGGGGTTATGAGGGGCTACACCTTC. It yields the protein CASSEGTGVMRGYTF.

CDR3 sequence reads: CASTQPGQETQYF. DNA for the CDR3: TGTGCCAGCACCCAACCAGGGCAAGAGACCCAGTACTTC. The gene calls are TRBV11-3 and TRBJ2-5; tentatively, D is TRBD1 (5 bases). Trimming cost V 7 bases and J 2 bases, with 11 bases left between them. CDR1 is SGHNT, CDR2 YENEEA, per germline. The CDR3 contains 13 residues.

The chain uses TRBV2 and TRBJ2-3; 12 bases fit TRBD2. The CDR3 has 17 residues. The germline CDR1 and CDR2 sequences are SNHLY and FYNNEI. The J segment lost 5 bases and the V segment lost 5 bases, leaving 11 bases of the junction unmatched. The CDR3 protein is CASSPSGLAGGQDTQYF. The CDR3 region has the DNA TGTGCCAGCAGTCCCTCGGGCCTAGCGGGGGGGCAAGATACGCAGTATTTT.

The rearrangement uses TRBV9 and TRBJ2-7; 15 bases line up with TRBD2. CDR1 is SGDLS and CDR2 is YYNGEE in the germline V gene. The CDR3 runs 18 residues. The junction had 12 bases not matched to a gene; V was cut back by 2 bases and J by 6 bases. The CDR3 DNA reads as TGTGCCAGCAGCGTCGGAGCTGGACTAGCGGGAGGGCCGGGCGAGCAGTACTTC. It codes for CASSVGAGLAGGPGEQYF. Drawing the rest from reference TRBV9 and TRBJ2-7, the complete variable domain is DSGVTQTPKHLITATGQRVTLRCSPRSGDLSVYWYQQSLDQGLQFLIQYYNGEERAKGNILERFSAQQFPDLHSELNLSSLELGDSALYFCASSVGAGLAGGPGEQYFGPGTRLTVT.

This sequence joins TRBV5-1 and TRBJ2-7; 7 bases agree with TRBD2. Germline CDR1 and CDR2: SGHRS and YFSETQ. CDR3 size: 15 residues. Losses at the gene ends were 4 bases for V and 2 bases for J; bases not matched to a gene: 9. Here the CDR3 reads CASSLRGGAAYEQYF. CDR3 bases: TGCGCCAGCAGCCTGAGGGGAGGGGCGGCCTACGAGCAGTACTTC.

The chain is built from TRBV5-6 and TRBJ2-7; 10 bases are a match to TRBD1. Germline-derived CDR1 and CDR2 are SGHDT and YYEEEE. Trimming cost V 4 bases and J 5 bases; bases outside gene matches: 6. CDR3 length equals 14 residues. The CDR3 nucleotides are TGTGCCAGCAGCCCGACAGGGGGCCCCCACGAGCAGTACTTC. Protein: CASSPTGGPHEQYF.

V gene TRBV10-1 combines with J gene TRBJ1-1, with no clear D. Trimming stripped 5 bases from V and 2 bases from J, with 12 bases between. This CDR3 is built from 14 residues. Germline V CDR1 and CDR2: WNHNN, SYGVQD (reference sequence). CDR3: CASSPSRGNTEAFF. CDR3 nucleotides: TGCGCCAGCAGTCCGTCGCGGGGAAACACTGAAGCTTTCTTT.

The rearrangement joins TRBV19 to TRBJ1-1; 7 nucleotides line up with TRBD1. The CDR3 has 14 residues. V was clipped by 2 bases and J by 5 bases; unmatched bases: 5. The germline V gene encodes CDR1 LNHDA and CDR2 SQIVND (reference sequence). CDR3 sequence: CASSIYRGATEAFF. As DNA, the CDR3 is TGTGCCAGTAGTATATACAGGGGAGCGACTGAAGCTTTCTTT.

The rearrangement uses TRBV5-1 and TRBJ1-6, with 10 positions matching TRBD1. The trim removed 0 bases at V and 7 bases at J, leaving 7 bases unmatched. The CDR3 is 17 residues long. The germline gives CDR1 SGHRS, CDR2 YFSETQ. The CDR3 protein is CASSLVNPGQGNSPLHF. The CDR3 nucleotides read TGCGCCAGCAGCTTGGTTAACCCGGGACAGGGGAATTCACCCCTCCACTTT. Looking up the rest from reference TRBV5-1 and TRBJ1-6 gives the full variable domain: KAGVTQTPRYLIKTRGQQVTLSCSPISGHRSVSWYQQTPGQGLQFLFEYFSETQRNKGNFPGRFSGRQFSNSRSEMNVSTLELGDSALYLCASSLVNPGQGNSPLHFGNGTRLTVT.

The chain couples TRBV14 to TRBJ2-1, with 9 bases matching TRBD2. Germline V CDR1 and CDR2: SGHDN, FVKESK. The CDR3 contains 17 residues. V lost 6 bases and J lost 1; bases outside the gene matches: 10. The CDR3 DNA sequence: TGTGCCAGCAGTCTAGTTTTAGCGGGAGCATCCTACAATGAGCAGTTCTTC. Residues: CASSLVLAGASYNEQFF.

The chain combines TRBV5-4 with TRBJ2-7, with D hard to call. The CDR3 loop spans 13 amino acids. CDR1 and CDR2 (germline): SGHNT, YYREEE (reference sequence). Trimming took off 2 bases at V and 3 bases at J, with 9 bases between the two ends. The CDR3 loop reads CASSFSHSYEQYF. The CDR3 nucleotides read TGTGCCAGCAGCTTCAGTCACAGCTACGAGCAGTACTTC.

This clone has only one observation. V usage is TRBV2 and J usage is TRBJ1-1; 8 nucleotides agree with TRBD1. CDR1 is SNHLY and CDR2 is FYNNEI in the germline V gene. This CDR3 spans 12 amino acids. The V gene end was trimmed by 3 bases and the J gene end by 6 bases; junction bases not matched to a gene: 0. The CDR3 reads CASSDRGPEAFF. The CDR3 nucleotides read TGTGCCAGCAGTGACAGGGGGCCTGAAGCTTTCTTT.

The J gene is TRBJ2-1, the V gene TRBV18, with TRBD2 identical over 7 bases. This CDR3 has 16 amino acids. CDR1 is KGHSH, CDR2 LQKENI, per germline. The ends lost 3 bases at V and 7 bases at J; junction bases unmatched: 12. The CDR3 nucleotides are TGTGCCAGCTCACCCAGGTTTGGCGGGAGTGGAAATGAGCAGTTCTTC. The encoded protein is CASSPRFGGSGNEQFF.

The chain uses TRBV7-9 and TRBJ2-1; TRBD2 matches at 7 bases. The CDR3 length is 14 residues. Germline V gives CDR1 SEHNR, CDR2 FQNEAQ (reference sequence). V was clipped by 0 bases and J by 9 bases; unmatched bases: 5. The CDR3 reads CASSLAGGLSEQFF. The CDR3 nucleotides read TGTGCCAGCAGCTTAGCGGGAGGGCTGAGTGAGCAGTTCTTC. The variable domain in full, completed from reference TRBV7-9 and TRBJ2-1, reads DTGVSQNPRHKITKRGQNVTFRCDPISEHNRLYWYRQTLGQGPEFLTYFQNEAQLEKSRLLSDRFSAERPKGSFSTLEIQRTEQGDSAMYLCASSLAGGLSEQFFGPGTRLTVL.

This chain links TRBV6-1 with TRBJ2-3; TRBD1 is a possible D gene (6 bases). The length of the CDR3 is 15 residues. Germline assignment: CDR1 MNHNS and CDR2 SASEGT. Trimming left V 4 bases short and J 2 bases short, with 13 bases between. The chain's CDR3 is CASSGRTVFTDTQYF. The CDR3 nucleotides are TGTGCCAGCAGTGGCCGGACAGTCTTCACAGATACGCAGTATTTT.

This chain uses TRBV30 with TRBJ1-4; TRBD1 matches at 8 bases. V trimming: 3 bases; J trimming: 7 bases; junction bases outside the gene matches: 10. The germline V gene encodes CDR1 GTSNPN and CDR2 SVGIG (reference sequence). The CDR3 extends over 15 amino acids. CDR3 bases: TGTGCCTGGAGGGGCCAGGGGGCGCAGGGTGAAAAACTGTTTTTT. Translation gives CAWRGQGAQGEKLFF.

This sequence joins TRBV7-9 and TRBJ1-1, with a weak D call TRBD1 (5 bases). This CDR3 has 15 amino acids. The germline V gene has CDR1 SEHNR and CDR2 FQNEAQ (reference sequence). Trimming shortened V by 1 base and J by 0 bases, and 9 bases separated the two germline ends. This CDR3 is CASSLGGELNTEAFF. Here the CDR3 DNA reads TGTGCCAGCAGCTTAGGGGGCGAATTGAACACTGAAGCTTTCTTT.

The CDR3, as DNA: TGTGCTAGTGGTCTCGGGACAGGGCTGGAACTGTTTTTT. Translation gives CASGLGTGLELFF. The chain couples TRBV12-5 to TRBJ1-4; TRBD1 agrees at 9 bases. This CDR3 comprises 13 residues. V was pared by 5 bases and J by 12 bases, with 7 bases of the junction left unmatched. Germline V gene data show CDR1 as LGHNT and CDR2 as FRNRAP.

The V call is TRBV10-3, the J call TRBJ2-6; 9 bases align to TRBD1. Germline V gene lookup returns CDR1 ENHRY and CDR2 SYGVKD. The junction had 9 bases not matched to a gene; V was cut back by 10 bases and J by 2 bases. The CDR3 runs 16 residues. CDR3: CATTTGGGTGANVLTF. CDR3 in DNA: TGTGCCACGACTACAGGGGGCGGGACTGGGGCCAACGTCCTGACTTTC.

This clone was observed a handful of times. The chain has TRBV30 and TRBJ2-2; D gene uncertain. The CDR3 is 11 residues long. Per germline, CDR1 GTSNPN and CDR2 SVGIG (reference sequence). Here the CDR3 DNA reads TGTGCTCGACAATTCACCGGGGAGCTGTTTTTT. This encodes CARQFTGELFF.

The chain combines TRBV14 with TRBJ2-5, with TRBD2 as a possible D gene (6 bases). Germline V gene data show CDR1 as SGHDN and CDR2 as FVKESK. V was clipped by 8 bases and J by 1 base, with 8 bases between them. The CDR3 is 12 residues long. CDR3 amino acids: CASSSAQETQYF. The DNA of the CDR3 is TGTGCCAGCTCTAGCGCCCAAGAGACCCAGTACTTC.

This chain uses TRBV11-2 with TRBJ1-3; no reliable D call. V lost 6 bases to trimming and J lost 1 base, with 7 bases between them. Germline assignment: CDR1 SGHAT and CDR2 FQNNGV. The CDR3 totals 13 residues. CDR3 nucleotide sequence: TGTGCCAGCAGTTCTAAATCTGGAAACACCATATATTTT. Translated: CASSSKSGNTIYF.

The J gene is TRBJ2-7, the V gene TRBV9, with TRBD2 matching 7 bases. Germline assignment: CDR1 SGDLS and CDR2 YYNGEE. The CDR3 covers 14 residues. Losses at the gene ends were 0 bases for V and 3 bases for J; bases not matched to a gene: 3. CDR3 nucleotide sequence: TGTGCCAGCAGCGTAGGCGGGAGTAGCTACGAGCAGTACTTC. It codes for CASSVGGSSYEQYF.

This clone appeared once. The rearrangement links TRBV7-9 to TRBJ2-1; TRBD2 matches 9 bases. With 4 bases clipped from V and 2 bases from J, the junction kept 12 bases outside the gene matches. The CDR3 is 18 residues long. The germline V gene encodes CDR1 SEHNR and CDR2 FQNEAQ (reference sequence). Written as DNA, the CDR3 is TGTGCCAGCAGCTCACGTAGGTTAGCGGGAGAGGCCTACAATGAGCAGTTCTTC. Amino acid sequence: CASSSRRLAGEAYNEQFF.

The chain is built from TRBV29-1 and TRBJ1-2; a weak D match, TRBD1 (5 bases). Germline V lookup: CDR1 SQVTM, CDR2 ANQGSEA. The ends were cut back, 6 bases at V and 3 bases at J, with 14 bases in the middle. This CDR3 contains 13 residues. For the CDR3, the DNA is TGCAGCGTAGCTCGCGGGGGGGACTATGGCTACACCTTC. Protein sequence: CSVARGGDYGYTF.